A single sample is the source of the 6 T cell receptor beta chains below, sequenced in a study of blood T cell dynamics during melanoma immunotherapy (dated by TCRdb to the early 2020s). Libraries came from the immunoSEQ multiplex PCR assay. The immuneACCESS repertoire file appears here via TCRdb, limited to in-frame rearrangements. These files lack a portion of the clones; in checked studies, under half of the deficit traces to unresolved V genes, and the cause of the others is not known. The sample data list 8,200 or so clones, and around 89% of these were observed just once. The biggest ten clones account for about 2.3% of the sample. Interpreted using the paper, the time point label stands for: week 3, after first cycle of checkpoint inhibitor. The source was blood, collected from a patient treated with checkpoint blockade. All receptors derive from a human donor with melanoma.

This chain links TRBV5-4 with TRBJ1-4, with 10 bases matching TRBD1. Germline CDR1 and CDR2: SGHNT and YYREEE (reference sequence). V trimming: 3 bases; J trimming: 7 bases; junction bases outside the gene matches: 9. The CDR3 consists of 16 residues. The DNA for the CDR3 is TGTGCCAGCAGCTCCGGGACAGGGGAAATGGCTGAAAAACTGTTTTTT. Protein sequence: CASSSGTGEMAEKLFF.

CDR3 sequence: CASSLTSKDQPQHF. The CDR3 nucleotides read TGTGCCAGCAGTTTAACAAGCAAGGATCAGCCCCAGCATTTT. The chain carries TRBV27 and TRBJ1-5; the D is unclear. Trimming cost V 2 bases and J 5 bases, with 10 bases left between them. CDR1 and CDR2 (germline): MNHEY, SMNVEV (reference sequence). The CDR3 runs to 14 residues.

The CDR3 spells CASSPPAGSGNTIYF. CDR3 DNA: TGTGCCAGCTCACCACCAGCGGGCTCTGGAAACACCATATATTTT. The chain carries TRBV18 and TRBJ1-3; D unclear. The CDR3 totals 15 residues. Deletions cut 0 bases from V and 0 bases from J, with 6 bases between. CDR1 is KGHSH and CDR2 is LQKENI in the germline V gene.

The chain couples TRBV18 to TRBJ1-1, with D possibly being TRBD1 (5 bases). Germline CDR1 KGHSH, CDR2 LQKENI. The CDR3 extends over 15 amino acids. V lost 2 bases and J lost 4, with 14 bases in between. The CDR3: CASSPYRFQGTEAFF. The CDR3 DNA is TGTGCCAGCTCACCATACAGATTTCAGGGCACTGAAGCTTTCTTT. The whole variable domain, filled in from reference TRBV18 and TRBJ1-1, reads NAGVMQNPRHLVRRRGQEARLRCSPMKGHSHVYWYRQLPEEGLKFMVYLQKENIIDESGMPKERFSAEFPKEGPSILRIQQVVRGDSAAYFCASSPYRFQGTEAFFGQGTRLTVV.

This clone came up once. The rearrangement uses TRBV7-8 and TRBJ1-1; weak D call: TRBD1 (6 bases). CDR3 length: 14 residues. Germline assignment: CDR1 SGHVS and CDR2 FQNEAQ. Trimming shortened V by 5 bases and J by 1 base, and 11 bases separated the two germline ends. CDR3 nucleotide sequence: TGTGCCAGCAGCCCACAACAGGGGAACACTGAAGCTTTCTTT. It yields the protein CASSPQQGNTEAFF.

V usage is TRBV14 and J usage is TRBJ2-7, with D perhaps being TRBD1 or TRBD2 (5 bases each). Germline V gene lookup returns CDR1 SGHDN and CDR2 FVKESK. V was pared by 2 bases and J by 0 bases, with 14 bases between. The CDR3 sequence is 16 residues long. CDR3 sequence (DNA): TGTGCCAGCAGCCAAACCCCGGGACCGATCTCCTACGAGCAGTACTTC. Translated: CASSQTPGPISYEQYF. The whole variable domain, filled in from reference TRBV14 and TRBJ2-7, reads EAGVTQFPSHSVIEKGQTVTLRCDPISGHDNLYWYRRVMGKEIKFLLHFVKESKQDESGMPNNRFLAERTGGTYSTLKVQPAELEDSGVYFCASSQTPGPISYEQYFGPGTRLTVT.